The TCR beta chain described here comes from a study of OX40 agonist ivuxolimab in advanced cancers. Overall study: Patients were dosed with the agonistic anti-OX40 (CD134) antibody ivuxolimab. General study results and limits: Partial responders dosed at 0.1-3.0 mg/kg displayed clonal expansion ranking among the lowest.

Turning to this clone: What it recognizes is unknown.

The CDR3 length is 16 residues. Trimming cost V 8 bases and J 9 bases, with 26 bases left between them. CDR1 and CDR2 (germline): MDHEN, SYDVKM. The repertoire was sequenced with immunoSEQ multiplex PCR; TCRdb's copy has only in-frame clones and lacks some. The table has around 100,000 clones, roughly 91% seen once. The genes are TRBV28 and TRBJ1-5; D perhaps matches TRBD1 (6 bases). The clonotype was recovered from an adult with an advanced solid tumor such as melanoma, head and neck, liver or kidney cancer. The input for sequencing was CD4+ or CD8+ T cells sorted from blood, taken in a trial of the OX40 agonist ivuxolimab. CDR3 coding DNA: TGTGCCAGCTCCGGACAGAGACTCACCAAGGGAGGGCCCCAGCATTTT. Translated, it gives CASSGQRLTKGGPQHF.